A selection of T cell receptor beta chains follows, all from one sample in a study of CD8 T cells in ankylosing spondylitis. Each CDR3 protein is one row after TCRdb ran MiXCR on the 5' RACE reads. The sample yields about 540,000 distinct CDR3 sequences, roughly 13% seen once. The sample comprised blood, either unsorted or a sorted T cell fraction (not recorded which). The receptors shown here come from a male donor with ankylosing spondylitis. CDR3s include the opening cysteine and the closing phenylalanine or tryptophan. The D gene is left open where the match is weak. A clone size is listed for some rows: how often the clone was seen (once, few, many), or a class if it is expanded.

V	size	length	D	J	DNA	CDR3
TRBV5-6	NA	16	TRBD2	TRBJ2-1	TGTGCCAGCAGCTTAATTGGGACTAGCGGGAGGGTTGAGCAGTTCTTC	CASSLIGTSGRVEQFF
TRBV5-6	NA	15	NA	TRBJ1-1	TGTGCCAGCAGCTTGGGCGGGGGGGGGACTACTGAAGCTTTCTTT	CASSLGGGGTTEAFF
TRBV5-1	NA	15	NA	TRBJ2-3	TGCGCCAGCAGCTTCGAAGACAGACTCACAGATACGCAGTATTTT	CASSFEDRLTDTQYF
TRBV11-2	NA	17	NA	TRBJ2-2	TGTGCCAGCAGCTTAGGGTCCTGGGAATCGAACACCGGGGAGCTGTTTTTT	CASSLGSWESNTGELFF
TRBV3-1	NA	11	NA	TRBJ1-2	TGTGCCAGTTCAGGGCCAAATGGCTACACCTTC	CASSGPNGYTF
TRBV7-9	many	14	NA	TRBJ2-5	TGTGCCAGCAGCTTAGGACACCTCCAAGAGACCCAGTACTTC	CASSLGHLQETQYF
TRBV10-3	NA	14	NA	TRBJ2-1	TGTGCCATCAGTTACCGGGACCAAAACAATGAGCAGTTCTTC	CAISYRDQNNEQFF
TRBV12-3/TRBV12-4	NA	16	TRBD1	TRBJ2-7	TGTGCCAGCAGTTTAGGACTGCAGGGGGCCATAGGGGAGCAGTACTTC	CASSLGLQGAIGEQYF
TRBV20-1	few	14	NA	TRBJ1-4	TGCAGTGCTCGTAGACAGGCCGCTGTCGGGGAACTGTTTTTT	CSARRQAAVGELFF
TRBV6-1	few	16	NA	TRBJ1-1	TGTGCCAGCAGTGAAAGGGACCGGGGATTTAACACTGAAGCTTTCTTT	CASSERDRGFNTEAFF
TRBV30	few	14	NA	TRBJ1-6	TGTGCCTGGAGGTTACCGGACCTGGAATCACCCCTCCACTTT	CAWRLPDLESPLHF
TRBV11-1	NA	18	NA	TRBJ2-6	TGTGCCAGCAGCTTATGGCACGGGACGCTTTCTGGGGCCAACGTCCTGACTTTC	CASSLWHGTLSGANVLTF
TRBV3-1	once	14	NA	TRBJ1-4	TGTGCCAGCAGCCAAATGTACGGGGCTGAAAAACTGTTTTTT	CASSQMYGAEKLFF
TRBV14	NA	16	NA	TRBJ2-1	TGTGCCAGCAGCAAACTAGGGACTCCGGGGTACAATGAGCAGTTCTTC	CASSKLGTPGYNEQFF
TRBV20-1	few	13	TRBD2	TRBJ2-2	TGCAGTGCTAGTTCTCGGGACTACGGGGAGCTGTTTTTT	CSASSRDYGELFF
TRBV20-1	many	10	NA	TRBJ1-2	TGCAGTGCGAGGAACTATGGCTACACCTTC	CSARNYGYTF
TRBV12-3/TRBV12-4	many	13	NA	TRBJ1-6	TGTGCCAGCAGTTTATATCGGAATTCACCCCTCCACTTT	CASSLYRNSPLHF
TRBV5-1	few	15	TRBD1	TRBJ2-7	TGCGCCAGCAGCCTAGCCGGGACAGGGGACTACGAGCAGTACTTC	CASSLAGTGDYEQYF
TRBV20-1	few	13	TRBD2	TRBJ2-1	TGCAGTGCTGCTAGCGGGAGGGCCAATGAGCAGTTCTTC	CSAASGRANEQFF
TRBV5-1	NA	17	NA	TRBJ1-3	TGCGCCAGCAGCTTGCCCGGGGGGTCCCTCTCTGGAAACACCATATATTTT	CASSLPGGSLSGNTIYF
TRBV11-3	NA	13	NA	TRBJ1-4	TGTGCCAGCGGTTCTCGGACCTATGAAAAACTGTTTTTT	CASGSRTYEKLFF
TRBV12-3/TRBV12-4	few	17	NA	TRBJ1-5	TGTGCCAGCAGTCGGCTGGGGGGGGGCACTAGCAATCAGCCCCAGCATTTT	CASSRLGGGTSNQPQHF
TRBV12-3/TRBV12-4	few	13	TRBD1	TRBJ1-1	TGTGCCAGCAAAAGACAGGGGGACGGTGAAGCTTTCTTT	CASKRQGDGEAFF
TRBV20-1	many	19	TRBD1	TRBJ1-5	TGCAGTGCTAGAGGCAGACAGGGGCTCCTAACATATAGCAATCAGCCCCAGCATTTT	CSARGRQGLLTYSNQPQHF
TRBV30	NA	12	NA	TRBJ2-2	TGTGCCTGGAGTGTGTTCACCGGGGAGCTGTTTTTT	CAWSVFTGELFF
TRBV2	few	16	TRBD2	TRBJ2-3	TGTGCCAGCAGTGAAGCGCTGAGCGGGGGCACAGATACGCAGTATTTT	CASSEALSGGTDTQYF
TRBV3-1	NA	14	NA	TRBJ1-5	TGTGCCAGCAGCCCGGGGAGAGAGAGGCAGCCCCAGCATTTT	CASSPGRERQPQHF
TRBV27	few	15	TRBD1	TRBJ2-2	TGTGCCAGCAGATGGACAGGGGTGTCCACCGGGGAGCTGTTTTTT	CASRWTGVSTGELFF
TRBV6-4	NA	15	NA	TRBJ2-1	TGTGCCAGCAGTGACTATGGGCCCAACAACAATGAGCAGTTCTTC	CASSDYGPNNNEQFF